This T cell receptor beta chain was captured in a study of OX40 agonist ivuxolimab in advanced cancers. General study findings and limits: Clones of CD4+ and CD8+ blood T cells grew by week 6 at doses of 0.1 to 3.0 mg/kg.

In the case of this clone: The antigen remains unidentified.

CDR1 and CDR2 from the germline V gene are ENHRY and SYGVKD. V trimming: 6 bases; J trimming: 3 bases; junction bases outside the gene matches: 5. The CDR3 has 15 residues. Repertoires were generated with immunoSEQ multiplex PCR, while TCRdb's copy carries only in-frame clones and drops some. This sample carries fewer than 90,000 clones, approximately 90% of them seen once, and the ten largest clones take 1.3%. Sequencing was performed on CD4+ or CD8+ T cells sorted from blood, taken in a trial of the OX40 agonist ivuxolimab. The clonotype was recovered from an adult with an advanced solid tumor such as melanoma, head and neck, liver or kidney cancer. This sequence joins TRBV10-3 and TRBJ1-3, with TRBD1 matching over 10 bases. The CDR3 sequence: CAIRGTGEGGNTIYF. The CDR3 DNA follows: TGTGCCATCAGAGGGACAGGGGAAGGTGGAAACACCATATATTTT.